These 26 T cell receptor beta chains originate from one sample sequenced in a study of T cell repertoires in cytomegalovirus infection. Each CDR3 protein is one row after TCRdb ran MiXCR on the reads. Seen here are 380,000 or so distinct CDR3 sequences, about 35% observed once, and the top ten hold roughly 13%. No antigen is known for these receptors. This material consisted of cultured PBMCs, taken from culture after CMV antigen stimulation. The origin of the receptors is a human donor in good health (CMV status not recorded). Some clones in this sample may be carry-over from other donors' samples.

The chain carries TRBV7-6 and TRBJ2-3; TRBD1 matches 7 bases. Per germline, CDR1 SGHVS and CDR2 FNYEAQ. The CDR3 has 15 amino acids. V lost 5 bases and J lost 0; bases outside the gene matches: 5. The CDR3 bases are TGTGCCAGCAGCAGCTACAGGGGTAGCACAGATACGCAGTATTTT. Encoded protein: CASSSYRGSTDTQYF.

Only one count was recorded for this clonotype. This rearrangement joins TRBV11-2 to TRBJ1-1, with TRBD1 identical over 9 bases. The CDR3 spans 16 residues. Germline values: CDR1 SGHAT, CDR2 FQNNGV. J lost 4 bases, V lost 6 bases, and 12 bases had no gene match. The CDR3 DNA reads TGTGCCAGCAGAGGACAGGGGAGGAAGGGGGGCACTGAAGCTTTCTTT. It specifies CASRGQGRKGGTEAFF.

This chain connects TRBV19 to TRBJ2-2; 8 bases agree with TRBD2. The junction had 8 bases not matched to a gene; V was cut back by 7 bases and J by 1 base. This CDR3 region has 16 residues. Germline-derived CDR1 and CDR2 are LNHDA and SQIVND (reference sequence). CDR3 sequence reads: CASNALAGMNTGELFF. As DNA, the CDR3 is TGTGCCAGTAATGCGCTAGCGGGCATGAACACCGGGGAGCTGTTTTTT.

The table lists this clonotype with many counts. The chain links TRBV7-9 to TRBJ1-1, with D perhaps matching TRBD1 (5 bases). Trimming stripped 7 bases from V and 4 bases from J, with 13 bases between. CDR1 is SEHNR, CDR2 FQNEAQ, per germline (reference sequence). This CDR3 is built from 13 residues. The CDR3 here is CASNDQGGTEAFF. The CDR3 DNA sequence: TGTGCCAGCAACGACCAGGGAGGCACTGAAGCTTTCTTT.

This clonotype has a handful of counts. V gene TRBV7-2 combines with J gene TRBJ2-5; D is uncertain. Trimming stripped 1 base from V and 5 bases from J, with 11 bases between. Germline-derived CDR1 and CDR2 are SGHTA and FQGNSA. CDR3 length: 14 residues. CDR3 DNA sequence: TGTGCCAGCAGCTTAGACTTCACCAGGGAGACCCAGTACTTC. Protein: CASSLDFTRETQYF.

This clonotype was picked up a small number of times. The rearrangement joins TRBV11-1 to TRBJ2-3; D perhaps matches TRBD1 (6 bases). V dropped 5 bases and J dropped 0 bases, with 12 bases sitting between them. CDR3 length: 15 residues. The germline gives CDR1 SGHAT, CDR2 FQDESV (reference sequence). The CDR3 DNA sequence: TGTGCCAGCAGCCTCGGACAGAGTAGCACAGATACGCAGTATTTT. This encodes CASSLGQSSTDTQYF.

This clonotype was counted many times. CDR3 region: CASSLTSGSTDTQYF. CDR3 nucleotides: TGTGCCAGCAGCTTGACTAGCGGTAGCACAGATACGCAGTATTTT. V is TRBV7-2 and J is TRBJ2-3, with 9 bases identical to TRBD2. Unmatched junction bases numbered 1, after V lost 3 bases and J lost 0 bases. This CDR3 has 15 amino acids. Germline V lookup: CDR1 SGHTA, CDR2 FQGNSA.

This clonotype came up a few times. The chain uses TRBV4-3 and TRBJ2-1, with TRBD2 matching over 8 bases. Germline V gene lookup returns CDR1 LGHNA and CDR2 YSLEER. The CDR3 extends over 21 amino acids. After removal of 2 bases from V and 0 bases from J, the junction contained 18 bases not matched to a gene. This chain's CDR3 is CASSQRDGRLAGRSSYNEQFF. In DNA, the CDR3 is TGCGCCAGCAGCCAAAGGGATGGGAGGCTAGCGGGCCGGAGCTCCTACAATGAGCAGTTCTTC.

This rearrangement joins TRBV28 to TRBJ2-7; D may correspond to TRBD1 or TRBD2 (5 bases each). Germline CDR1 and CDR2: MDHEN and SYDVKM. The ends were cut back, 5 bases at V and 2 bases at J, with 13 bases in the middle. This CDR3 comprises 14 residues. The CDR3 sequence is CASSPGTETYEQYF. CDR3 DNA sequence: TGTGCCAGCAGTCCAGGGACCGAGACCTACGAGCAGTACTTC.

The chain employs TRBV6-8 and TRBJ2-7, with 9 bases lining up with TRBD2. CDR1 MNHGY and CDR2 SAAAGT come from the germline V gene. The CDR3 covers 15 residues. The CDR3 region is CASSDSASGDSALGV. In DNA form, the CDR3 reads TGTGCCAGCAGTGACTCCGCTAGCGGGGATAGTGCTTTGGGCGTC.

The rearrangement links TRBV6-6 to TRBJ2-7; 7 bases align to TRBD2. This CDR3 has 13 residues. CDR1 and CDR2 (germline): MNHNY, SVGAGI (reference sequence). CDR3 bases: TGTGTTGTCGTAGAGCGGGGACCCTACGAGCAGTACTTC. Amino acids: CVVVERGPYEQYF.

CDR3 region: CASSLGLGYEQYV. The CDR3 DNA is TGTGCCAGCAGTTTAGGCTTGGGCTACGAGCAGTACGTC. The chain links TRBV12-3 or TRBV12-4 to TRBJ2-7; D is uncertain. V was clipped by 1 base and J by 3 bases, with 7 bases between them. This CDR3 has 13 residues.

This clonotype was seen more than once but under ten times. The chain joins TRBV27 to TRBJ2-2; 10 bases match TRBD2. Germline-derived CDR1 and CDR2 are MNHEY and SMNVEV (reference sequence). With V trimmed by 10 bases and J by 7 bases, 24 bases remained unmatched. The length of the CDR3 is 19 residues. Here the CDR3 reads CATGTRIAGGFYAGGELFF. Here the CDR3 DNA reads TGTGCCACCGGAACGAGGATAGCGGGAGGCTTTTATGCTGGCGGGGAGCTGTTTTTT.

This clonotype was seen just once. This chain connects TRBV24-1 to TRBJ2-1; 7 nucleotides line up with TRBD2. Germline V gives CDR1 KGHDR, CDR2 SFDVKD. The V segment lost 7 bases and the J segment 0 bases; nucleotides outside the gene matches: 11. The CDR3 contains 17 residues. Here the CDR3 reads CATSDTTGGSSYNEQFF. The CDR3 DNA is TGTGCCACCAGCGATACCACGGGCGGGAGCTCCTACAATGAGCAGTTCTTC.

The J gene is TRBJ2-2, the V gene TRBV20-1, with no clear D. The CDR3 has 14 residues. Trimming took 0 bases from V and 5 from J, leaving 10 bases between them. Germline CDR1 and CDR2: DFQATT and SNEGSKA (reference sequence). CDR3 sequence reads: CSARDVVGTGELFF. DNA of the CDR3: TGCAGTGCTAGAGATGTCGTGGGTACCGGGGAGCTGTTTTTT.

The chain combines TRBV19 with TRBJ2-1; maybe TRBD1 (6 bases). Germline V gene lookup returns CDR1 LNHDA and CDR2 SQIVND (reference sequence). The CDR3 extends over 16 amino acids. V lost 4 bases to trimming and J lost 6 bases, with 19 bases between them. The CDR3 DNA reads TGTGCCAGTAGTAACAGGGACACCAAACCGACCAATGAGCAGTTCTTC. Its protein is CASSNRDTKPTNEQFF.

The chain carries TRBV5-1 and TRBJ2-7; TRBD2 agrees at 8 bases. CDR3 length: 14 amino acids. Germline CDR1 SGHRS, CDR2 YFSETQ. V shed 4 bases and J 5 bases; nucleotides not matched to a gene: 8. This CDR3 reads CASSPFGAGDEQYV. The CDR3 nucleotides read TGCGCCAGCAGCCCTTTTGGAGCGGGAGACGAGCAGTACGTC.

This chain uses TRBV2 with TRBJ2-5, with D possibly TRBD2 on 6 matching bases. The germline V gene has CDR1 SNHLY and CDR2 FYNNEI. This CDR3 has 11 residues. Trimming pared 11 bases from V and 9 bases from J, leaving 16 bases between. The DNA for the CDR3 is TGTGCCGGAGCGATAAGGGAGGCCCAGTACTTC. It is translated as CAGAIREAQYF.

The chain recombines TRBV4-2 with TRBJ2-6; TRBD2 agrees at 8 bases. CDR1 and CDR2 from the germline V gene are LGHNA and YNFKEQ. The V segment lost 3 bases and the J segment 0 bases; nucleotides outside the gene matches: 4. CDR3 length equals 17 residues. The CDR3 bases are TGTGCCAGCAGCCAGGGTAGCGGGGTCTCTGGGGCCAACGTCCTGACTTTC. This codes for CASSQGSGVSGANVLTF.

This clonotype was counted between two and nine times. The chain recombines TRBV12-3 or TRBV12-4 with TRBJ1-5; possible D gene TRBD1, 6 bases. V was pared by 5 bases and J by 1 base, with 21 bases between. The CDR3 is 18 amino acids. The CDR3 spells CASSPSSGGGASNQPQHF. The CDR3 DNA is TGTGCCAGCAGTCCCTCCTCTGGGGGGGGGGCGAGCAATCAGCCCCAGCATTTT.

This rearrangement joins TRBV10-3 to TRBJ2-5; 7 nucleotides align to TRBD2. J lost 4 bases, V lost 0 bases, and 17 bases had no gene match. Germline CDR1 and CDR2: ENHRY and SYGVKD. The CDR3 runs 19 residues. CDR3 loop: CAISESAGVGRGRGETQYF. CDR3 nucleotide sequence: TGTGCCATCAGTGAGTCGGCTGGCGTTGGGCGCGGGAGAGGAGAGACCCAGTACTTC.

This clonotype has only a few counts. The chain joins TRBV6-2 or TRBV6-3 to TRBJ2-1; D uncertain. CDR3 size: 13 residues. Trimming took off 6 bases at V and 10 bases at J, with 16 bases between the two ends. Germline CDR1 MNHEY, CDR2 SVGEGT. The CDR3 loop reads CASREVDEGEQFF. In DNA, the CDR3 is TGTGCCAGCAGAGAGGTGGACGAAGGGGAGCAGTTCTTC.

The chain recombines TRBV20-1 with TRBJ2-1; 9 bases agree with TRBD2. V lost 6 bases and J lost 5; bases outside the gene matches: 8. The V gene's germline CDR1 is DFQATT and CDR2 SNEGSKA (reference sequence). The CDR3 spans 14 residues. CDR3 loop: CSARGGRPNNEQFF. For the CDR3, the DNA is TGCAGTGCGCGGGGGGGTCGCCCCAACAATGAGCAGTTCTTC.

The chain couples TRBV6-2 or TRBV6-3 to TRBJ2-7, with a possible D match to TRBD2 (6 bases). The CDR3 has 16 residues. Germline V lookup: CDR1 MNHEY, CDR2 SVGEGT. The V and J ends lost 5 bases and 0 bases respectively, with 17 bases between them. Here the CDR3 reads CASSQPGTLGSYEQYV. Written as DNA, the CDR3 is TGTGCCAGCAGTCAGCCCGGGACTCTCGGCTCCTACGAGCAGTACGTC.

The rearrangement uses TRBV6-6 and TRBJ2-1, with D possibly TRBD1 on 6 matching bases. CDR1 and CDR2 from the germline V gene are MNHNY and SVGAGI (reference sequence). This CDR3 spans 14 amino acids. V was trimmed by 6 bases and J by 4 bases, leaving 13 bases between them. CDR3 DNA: TGTGCCAGCAGCGGACAGAGACAATACAATGAGCAGTTCTTC. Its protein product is CASSGQRQYNEQFF.

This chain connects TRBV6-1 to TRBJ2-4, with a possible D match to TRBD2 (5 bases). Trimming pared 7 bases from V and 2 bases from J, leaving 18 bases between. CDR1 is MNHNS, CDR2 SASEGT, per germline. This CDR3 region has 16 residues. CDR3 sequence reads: CASTPGGAFTKNIQYF. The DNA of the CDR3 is TGTGCCAGCACCCCAGGAGGCGCGTTCACCAAAAACATTCAGTACTTC.